This TCR beta chain came from a study of T cells in Graves' hyperthyroidism and ophthalmopathy. PBMCs were obtained from approximately 9.2 ml fresh peripheral blood. Amplified regions were TCR beta CDR3 sequences from RNA transcripts. TCR CDR3 regions were first amplified by RT-PCR with HTBI primers. TCRdb passed the multiplex PCR reads through MiXCR, listing each CDR3 protein once. The sample records hundreds of thousands of distinct CDR3 sequences, roughly 16% being singletons. In regard to this clonotype: Its antigen is as yet unknown.

Whole-study findings and limits: Blood held most thyroid clonotypes expanded above 0.001 frequency.

The sequencing sample was made of blood. The receptor's source is a woman aged 40 to 50 with Graves' ophthalmopathy.

CDR3 region: CASSKSLSSGSFEQYF. CDR3 in DNA: TGTGCCAGCAGTAAATCCCTCTCTAGCGGGAGCTTTGAGCAGTACTTC. The chain links TRBV6-1 to TRBJ2-7; 10 bases align to TRBD2. This CDR3 contains 16 residues. V trimming: 5 bases; J trimming: 7 bases; junction bases outside the gene matches: 14. Germline V gene data show CDR1 as MNHNS and CDR2 as SASEGT.